This TCR beta chain appears in the sequencing data of a study of T cell responses to AZD1222 COVID-19 vaccine. Overall study findings and caveats: In the spike-specific TCR repertoire, nearly half reportedly target unmutated variant regions.

Notes on this clone: Its cognate antigen is unknown.

Libraries were prepared by immunoSEQ multiplex PCR; TCRdb keeps only in-frame clonotypes and omits some of them. The table records approximately 190,000 clones, around 87% of them present only once. This CDR3 contains 16 residues. V was pared by 11 bases and J by 2 bases, with 24 bases between. Germline V lookup: CDR1 SNHLY, CDR2 FYNNEI. The material sequenced was peripheral blood, taken on day 0 of MenACWY control vaccination. This chain links TRBV2 with TRBJ1-2; the D gene is possibly TRBD1 (6 bases). This receptor was taken from an adult in good health. CDR3 in amino acids: CARGSDRGSPNYGYTF. The CDR3 nucleotides are TGTGCCCGGGGATCGGACAGAGGATCGCCGAACTATGGCTACACCTTC. Full variable domain (rest looked up from reference TRBV2 and TRBJ1-2): EPEVTQTPSHQVTQMGQEVILRCVPISNHLYFYWYRQILGQKVEFLVSFYNNEISEKSEIFDDQFSVERPDGSNFTLKIRSTKLEDSAMYFCARGSDRGSPNYGYTFGSGTRLTVV.